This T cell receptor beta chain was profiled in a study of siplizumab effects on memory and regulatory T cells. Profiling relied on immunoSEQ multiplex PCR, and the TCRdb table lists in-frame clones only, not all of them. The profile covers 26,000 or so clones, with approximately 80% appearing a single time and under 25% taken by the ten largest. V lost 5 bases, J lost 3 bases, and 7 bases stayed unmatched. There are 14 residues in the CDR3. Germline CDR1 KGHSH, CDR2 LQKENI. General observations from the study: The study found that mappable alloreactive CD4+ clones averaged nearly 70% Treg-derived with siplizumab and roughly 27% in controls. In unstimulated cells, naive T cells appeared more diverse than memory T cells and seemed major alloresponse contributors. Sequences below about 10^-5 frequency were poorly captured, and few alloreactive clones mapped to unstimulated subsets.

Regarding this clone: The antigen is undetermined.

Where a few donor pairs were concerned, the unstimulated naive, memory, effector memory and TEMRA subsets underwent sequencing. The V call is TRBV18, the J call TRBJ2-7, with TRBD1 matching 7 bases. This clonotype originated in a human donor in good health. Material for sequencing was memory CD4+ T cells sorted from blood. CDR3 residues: CASSTEGAYYEQYF. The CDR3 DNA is TGTGCCAGCTCAACCGAGGGGGCATACTACGAGCAGTACTTC.